One T cell receptor beta chain is described in this entry. These data come from a study of blood T cell repertoires in COVID-19. V dropped 5 bases and J dropped 2; count of bases not matched to a gene: 7. CDR3 size: 15 residues. Germline V gene lookup returns CDR1 SGHRS and CDR2 YFSETQ. Method: immunoSEQ multiplex PCR; TCRdb's copy keeps in-frame clones and lacks some. The sample yields more than 40,000 clones, roughly 80% seen once. The sample taken for sequencing was peripheral blood. The chain combines TRBV5-1 with TRBJ2-5; 9 nucleotides line up with TRBD1. The sequence was collected from a man aged 50-60 years with active COVID-19. The CDR3 loop is CASRPQTGGQETQYF. CDR3 nucleotides: TGCGCCAGCAGACCGCAGACAGGGGGGCAAGAGACCCAGTACTTC.